This TCR beta chain was sequenced during a study of shared clonotypes between healthy human individuals. V was shortened by 3 bases and J by 0 bases, with 12 bases between the two germline ends. The germline gives CDR1 SGDLS, CDR2 YYNGEE. The CDR3 is 15 residues long. The authors divided CD4+ cells into CD45RA+ naive and CD45RA-negative memory subsets. Evenly divided among several immunoSEQ plates was the genomic DNA of each subset. Assay: immunoSEQ multiplex PCR; the TCRdb copy retains only in-frame clones and omits some. This sample has some 1,100,000 clones; 70% to 80% occur once, and the top ten carry approximately 0.56%.

This chain connects TRBV9 to TRBJ1-1; D gene unclear. This clonotype was sampled from a man younger than 35 in good health. Some clones in this sample may be carry-over from other donors' samples. Sequenced: memory CD4+ T cells from PBMCs. Subset: CD45RA-negative fraction. The CDR3: CASSANLQMNTEAFF. DNA for the CDR3: TGTGCCAGCAGCGCAAATCTTCAGATGAACACTGAAGCTTTCTTT.